This T cell receptor beta chain appears in the sequencing data of a study of blood T cell repertoires in COVID-19. V shed 6 bases and J shed 4 bases, with 15 bases lying between them. Germline CDR1 and CDR2: SNHLY and FYNNEI. This CDR3 region has 15 residues. Assay: immunoSEQ multiplex PCR; the TCRdb copy retains only in-frame clones and omits some. The sample consists of over 55,000 clones, 70% to 80% of them appearing once. The receptor comes from a woman in her 70s with acute or convalescent COVID-19. The chain combines TRBV2 with TRBJ1-4; D possibly corresponds to TRBD1 (6 bases). The material sequenced was peripheral blood. For the CDR3, the DNA is TGTGCCAGCAGACTAAATACAGGGCTTAATGAAAAACTGTTTTTT. Protein: CASRLNTGLNEKLFF.